Here is one T cell receptor beta chain with its context. The clone's antigen remains unknown. One base away there is no much larger clone; base qualities are not given. The record originates from a study of radiotherapy plus CTLA-4 blockade in lung cancer (dated by TCRdb to the late 2010s). Background for the entire study: Objective responses were observed in approximately 17% of enrolled patients, and disease control was achieved in roughly 30%.

Broader findings and caveats from the paper: After treatment with radiotherapy and ipilimumab, TCR clones that originated in tumors expanded in peripheral blood. The strongest predictors of response, as reported, were early dynamic changes in blood T cell clones along with a rise in serum interferon-beta after radiation.

Trimming leaves V shorter by 0 bases and J shorter by 7 bases, with the junction holding 10 bases beyond the gene matches. The CDR3, from cysteine to phenylalanine, totals 17 residues. The read is trimmed to its CDR3 DNA, 51 bases read in frame from base 1. CDR1 and CDR2 are read off the germline V gene as LGHNA and YSLEER. Focal radiation therapy combined with CTLA-4 blockade (ipilimumab) was tested in patients with chemo-refractory metastatic non-small-cell lung cancer. Preparation of the library involved the immunoSEQ multiplex PCR assay. The immuneACCESS repertoire file appears here via TCRdb, limited to in-frame rearrangements. These files lack a portion of the clones; in checked studies, under half of the deficit traces to unresolved V genes, and the cause of the others is not known. Within this sample are more than 90,000 clones, with about 77% of them counted one time only. Together, the top ten hold approximately 4.7% of the sample.

The V and J segments used are TRBV4-3 and TRBJ1-4; TRBD1 agrees with 8 junctional bases. Sequences were derived from peripheral blood, sampled from a patient treated with radiotherapy plus ipilimumab. This clonotype was sampled from a human donor with non-small cell lung cancer who had a partial response to radiotherapy plus ipilimumab. Read as DNA, the sequence is TGCGCCAGCAGCCAAGACCGGCGGACAGGGAGGGGTGAAAAACTGTTTTTT. This translates into CASSQDRRTGRGEKLFF.